This T cell receptor beta chain was sequenced for a study of blood T cell repertoires in COVID-19. Turning to the study itself: Specimens from acute and convalescent COVID-19 originated in the United States, Italy and Spain. Sources were T cells, B-cell-depleted T cells, or PBMCs; the material itself was cDNA or gDNA.

Germline CDR1 is SNHLY and CDR2 is FYNNEI. With V trimmed by 6 bases and J by 1 base, 2 bases remained unmatched. The CDR3 is made up of 14 amino acids. The repertoire was sequenced with immunoSEQ multiplex PCR; TCRdb's copy has only in-frame clones and lacks some. The top ten hold about 6.4% of the sample, which has under 70,000 clones, approximately 89% seen once. This clone was seen a single time. The receptor was derived from a woman in her 70s with acute or convalescent COVID-19. The J gene is TRBJ2-2, the V gene TRBV2; 7 bases fit TRBD1. The sample taken for sequencing was peripheral blood. The CDR3 spells CASRGQLNTGELFF. As DNA, the CDR3 is TGTGCCAGCAGGGGACAGTTGAACACCGGGGAGCTGTTTTTT.